This T cell receptor (beta chain) is drawn from a study of blood T cell repertoires in COVID-19. Study-level information: The analysed material was cDNA or gDNA that came from T cells, B-cell-depleted T cells, or PBMCs.

In the study's own analysis: Estimated nucleated cell counts came from reference gene primer amplification. TCRdb's table, derived via immunoSEQ multiplex PCR, lists solely in-frame clones and lacks some. The D gene and trimming were derived from the DNA, and the V and J assignments and clone size from that table. The sample lists about 440,000 clones, roughly 88% occurring once. Participants were aged roughly 18 to 89 years from approximately 25 US areas. V shed 3 bases and J 0 bases; nucleotides not matched to a gene: 9. The CDR3 covers 18 residues. In germline, CDR1 is SGHTA, CDR2 FQGNSA. The sample taken for sequencing was PBMCs or T cells enriched from blood (not recorded which). The clonotype was recovered from a man aged 18 to 29 who had recovered from COVID-19. The V call is TRBV7-2, the J call TRBJ2-7; 12 nucleotides line up with TRBD2. CDR3 in amino acids: CASSLSLAGGGTSYEQYF. DNA of the CDR3: TGTGCCAGCAGCTTGTCTCTAGCGGGAGGGGGTACCTCCTACGAGCAGTACTTC. Looking up the rest from reference TRBV7-2 and TRBJ2-7 gives the full variable domain: GAGVSQSPSNKVTEKGKDVELRCDPISGHTALYWYRQSLGQGLEFLIYFQGNSAPDKSGLPSDRFSAERTGGSVSTLTIQRTQQEDSAVYLCASSLSLAGGGTSYEQYFGPGTRLTVT.